Below, 19 T cell receptor beta chains from the same sample are listed, as sequenced in a study of T cells after yellow fever vaccination (dated by TCRdb to the late 2010s). Library generation was performed with 5' RACE. Instrument used: Illumina NovaSeq 6000. TCRdb applied fastp at Q25 and MiXCR to the public reads, then kept only in-frame beta chains. Rows with a matching CDR3 protein are joined into one entry that keeps the most common DNA and genes. Present in this sample are 300,000 to 350,000 distinct CDR3 sequences, approximately 4.3% of which were seen just once. Roughly a fifth of the sample is taken by the ten largest. The sample's treatment or condition label is to be understood as: live attenuated yellow fever vaccine strain. Sample: PBMCs, taken 15 days after the yellow fever booster vaccination. The source is a man aged 18-30 years who received the YFV17D yellow fever vaccine.

The chain links TRBV4-1 to TRBJ2-1; TRBD2 aligns across 14 bases. This CDR3 region has 19 residues. Looked up from germline, CDR1 is MGHRA and CDR2 is YSYEKL. Trimming cost V 6 bases and J 7 bases; bases outside gene matches: 17. CDR3 amino acids: CASRTPGGTSGGRVNEQFF. The CDR3 nucleotides read TGCGCCAGCAGAACGCCCGGCGGGACTAGCGGGGGTCGGGTGAATGAGCAGTTCTTC.

This clonotype was observed many times. V usage is TRBV7-9 and J usage is TRBJ2-3; the D gene is possibly TRBD2 (6 bases). V dropped 5 bases and J dropped 2 bases, with 14 bases sitting between them. Germline CDR1 reads SEHNR; CDR2 reads FQNEAQ (reference sequence). The CDR3 is 15 amino acids. CDR3: CASSIASDPTDTQYF. The CDR3 DNA sequence: TGTGCCAGCAGCATCGCTAGCGATCCCACAGATACGCAGTATTTT.

V gene TRBV19 combines with J gene TRBJ2-5; 11 bases line up with TRBD2. Germline V gene sequence: CDR1 LNHDA, CDR2 SQIVND (reference sequence). The CDR3 is 14 amino acids. The V and J ends lost 8 bases and 2 bases, in that order; junction bases with no gene match: 4. CDR3 sequence: CASGASGGQETQYF. The CDR3 coding sequence is TGTGCCAGTGGGGCTAGCGGGGGGCAAGAGACCCAGTACTTC.

The chain is built from TRBV5-4 and TRBJ2-3, with 11 bases lining up with TRBD1. From germline, CDR1 is SGHNT and CDR2 YYREEE (reference sequence). V was pared by 5 bases and J by 4 bases, with 6 bases of the junction left unmatched. The CDR3 runs 15 residues. CDR3 region: CASRRTGGRADTQYF. The CDR3 DNA sequence: TGTGCCAGCAGAAGGACAGGGGGCCGGGCAGATACGCAGTATTTT.

The CDR3 DNA reads as TGTGCCAGCAGCTTAGGGGTGGCCAGGGGGCATGATACGCAGTATTTT. Protein product: CASSLGVARGHDTQYF. The chain is built from TRBV7-2 and TRBJ2-3; 8 bases match TRBD1. The germline V gene encodes CDR1 SGHTA and CDR2 FQGNSA. V dropped 1 base and J dropped 6; count of bases not matched to a gene: 9. This CDR3 spans 16 amino acids.

This clonotype was seen ten or more times. The chain joins TRBV7-9 to TRBJ2-5; D perhaps matches TRBD1 (5 bases). CDR1 and CDR2 (germline): SEHNR, FQNEAQ (reference sequence). The CDR3 has 18 residues. Trimming removed 5 bases from V and 1 base from J, with 23 bases in between. Here the CDR3 reads CASSAPSYRNFAQETQYF. The CDR3 DNA reads TGTGCCAGCAGCGCACCTTCTTACAGGAACTTTGCCCAAGAGACCCAGTACTTC.

This clonotype has just a few counts. The chain has TRBV9 and TRBJ2-1; the match to TRBD2 covers 12 bases. The CDR3 loop spans 14 amino acids. V was pared by 7 bases and J by 7 bases, with 6 bases of the junction left unmatched. The germline V gene has CDR1 SGDLS and CDR2 YYNGEE. The CDR3 is CASSTSGGLNEQFF. In nucleotides, the CDR3 is TGTGCCAGCTCTACTAGCGGGGGGTTAAATGAGCAGTTCTTC. Complete variable domain (other parts from reference TRBV9 and TRBJ2-1): DSGVTQTPKHLITATGQRVTLRCSPRSGDLSVYWYQQSLDQGLQFLIQYYNGEERAKGNILERFSAQQFPDLHSELNLSSLELGDSALYFCASSTSGGLNEQFFGPGTRLTVL.

This clonotype was recorded at least ten times. The chain links TRBV20-1 to TRBJ2-1; a weak D match, TRBD1 (6 bases). The ends were cut back, 5 bases at V and 9 bases at J, with 17 bases in the middle. The CDR3 has 13 amino acids. Germline-derived CDR1 and CDR2 are DFQATT and SNEGSKA (reference sequence). DNA of the CDR3: TGCAGTGCTCGTACAGGGAATTCTGCTGAGCAGTTCTTC. Its protein is CSARTGNSAEQFF.

This chain links TRBV12-3 or TRBV12-4 with TRBJ2-2, with 12 bases identical to TRBD1. V lost 3 bases to trimming and J lost 4 bases; unmatched junction nucleotides: 3. The CDR3 contains 16 residues. The CDR3 is CASSFPGQGATGELFF. The DNA for the CDR3 is TGTGCCAGCAGTTTCCCGGGACAGGGGGCCACCGGGGAGCTGTTTTTT.

The table lists this clonotype with many counts. The chain joins TRBV12-3 or TRBV12-4 to TRBJ1-2; unclear D gene. V was clipped by 5 bases and J by 1 base, with 17 bases between them. This CDR3 contains 16 residues. CDR3 nucleotides: TGTGCCAGCAGTCCAGACCGGACCTGGGGTAACTATGGCTACACCTTC. Translated: CASSPDRTWGNYGYTF.

This clonotype was found a few times. The chain links TRBV12-3 or TRBV12-4 to TRBJ1-2; 11 bases are a match to TRBD1. The CDR3 is made up of 13 amino acids. Losses at the gene ends were 6 bases for V and 8 bases for J; bases not matched to a gene: 5. The CDR3 is CASRWTGGEGYTF. The CDR3 nucleotides read TGTGCCAGCAGGTGGACAGGGGGCGAAGGCTACACCTTC.

This clonotype was counted only a few times. The chain uses TRBV20-1 and TRBJ2-5, with TRBD2 identical over 15 bases. CDR1 and CDR2 (germline): DFQATT, SNEGSKA (reference sequence). V dropped 2 bases and J dropped 5; count of bases not matched to a gene: 12. The CDR3 consists of 18 residues. The chain's CDR3 is CSARKPGLAGGARETQYF. CDR3 nucleotide sequence: TGCAGTGCTAGAAAACCGGGACTAGCGGGGGGTGCTCGGGAGACCCAGTACTTC.

V and J are TRBV6-1 and TRBJ1-1, with D possibly TRBD1 on 6 matching bases. Germline V gene lookup returns CDR1 MNHNS and CDR2 SASEGT. Trimming left V 6 bases short and J 1 base short, with 15 bases between. The length of the CDR3 is 15 residues. The CDR3, as DNA: TGTGCCAGCAGGGAACCGGGGGCAGCGAACACTGAAGCTTTCTTT. It specifies CASREPGAANTEAFF.

CDR3 protein: CAIGTGDKAGYTF. CDR3 in DNA: TGTGCCATAGGGACAGGAGATAAGGCTGGCTACACCTTC. The rearrangement links TRBV10-3 to TRBJ1-2; 8 bases fit TRBD1. The trim removed 9 bases at V and 7 bases at J, leaving 10 bases unmatched. Germline V gene lookup returns CDR1 ENHRY and CDR2 SYGVKD. CDR3 size: 13 residues.

J is TRBJ2-7 and V is TRBV7-2, with TRBD2 matching 7 bases. This CDR3 has 14 residues. J was trimmed by 5 bases and V by 5 bases; bases with no gene match: 9. Germline-derived CDR1 and CDR2 are SGHTA and FQGNSA. The DNA for the CDR3 is TGTGCCAGCAGCCCCCAGGGAGGGGTCCACGAGCAGTACTTC. It yields the protein CASSPQGGVHEQYF.

J is TRBJ2-6 and V is TRBV6-1, with D hard to call. The V end lost 2 bases, the J end lost 10 bases, and 15 bases lay between the germline ends. CDR1 is MNHNS and CDR2 is SASEGT in the germline V gene. The CDR3 has 15 amino acids. CDR3 loop: CASSESRVGKNVLTF. As DNA, the CDR3 is TGTGCCAGCAGTGAATCCCGGGTAGGAAAAAACGTCCTGACTTTC.

Ten or more counts support this clonotype. The rearrangement joins TRBV5-1 to TRBJ2-3, with a weak D call TRBD2 (6 bases). The CDR3 length is 16 residues. The germline V gene encodes CDR1 SGHRS and CDR2 YFSETQ. The V end was cut by 5 bases, the J end by 2 bases, with 18 bases between. CDR3 region: CASRLLADQFTDTQYF. The CDR3 nucleotides read TGCGCCAGCAGGTTGTTAGCGGACCAATTCACAGATACGCAGTATTTT.

The sample holds many counts of this clonotype. CDR3: CASSYVSGGVRETQYF. The CDR3 DNA sequence: TGTGCCAGCAGTTACGTTAGCGGGGGGGTCCGGGAGACCCAGTACTTC. The chain joins TRBV6-6 to TRBJ2-5; 11 bases match TRBD2. The CDR3 spans 16 residues. CDR1 MNHNY and CDR2 SVGAGI come from the germline V gene (reference sequence). The trim removed 2 bases at V and 5 bases at J, leaving 7 bases unmatched.

This clonotype was seen repeatedly, ten times or more. The chain links TRBV5-1 to TRBJ2-1; D unclear. This CDR3 has 15 residues. Germline V lookup: CDR1 SGHRS, CDR2 YFSETQ. V was clipped by 0 bases and J by 0 bases, with 7 bases between them. CDR3 coding DNA: TGCGCCAGCAGCTTGGACGTGAGCTCCTACAATGAGCAGTTCTTC. This encodes CASSLDVSSYNEQFF.